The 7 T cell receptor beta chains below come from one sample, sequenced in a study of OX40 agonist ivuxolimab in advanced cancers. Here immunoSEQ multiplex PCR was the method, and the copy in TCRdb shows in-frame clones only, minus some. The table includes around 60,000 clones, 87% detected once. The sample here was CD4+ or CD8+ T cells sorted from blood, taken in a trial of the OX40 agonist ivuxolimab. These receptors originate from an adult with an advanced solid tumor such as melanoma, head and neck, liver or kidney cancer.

In DNA, the CDR3 is TGTGCCAGCGATGGACAGGCCCGGGCTCGGGAGACCCAGTACTTC. This sequence encodes CASDGQARARETQYF. V and J are TRBV6-1 and TRBJ2-5; 7 bases align to TRBD1. From germline, CDR1 is MNHNS and CDR2 SASEGT. V shed 8 bases and J 5 bases; nucleotides not matched to a gene: 14. CDR3 size: 15 residues.

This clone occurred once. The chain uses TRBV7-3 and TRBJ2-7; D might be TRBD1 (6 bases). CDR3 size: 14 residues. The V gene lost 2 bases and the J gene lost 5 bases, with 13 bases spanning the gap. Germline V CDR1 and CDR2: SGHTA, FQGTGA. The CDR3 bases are TGTGCCAGCAGCTTAGGGGGCAGGGTGGACGAGCAGTACTTC. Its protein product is CASSLGGRVDEQYF.

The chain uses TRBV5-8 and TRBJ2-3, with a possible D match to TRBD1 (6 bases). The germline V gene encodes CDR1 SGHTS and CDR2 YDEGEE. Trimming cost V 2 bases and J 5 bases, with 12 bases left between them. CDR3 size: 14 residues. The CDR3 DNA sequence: TGTGCCAGCAGCTTATCCCCAGGGGTAGATACGCAGTATTTT. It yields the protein CASSLSPGVDTQYF.

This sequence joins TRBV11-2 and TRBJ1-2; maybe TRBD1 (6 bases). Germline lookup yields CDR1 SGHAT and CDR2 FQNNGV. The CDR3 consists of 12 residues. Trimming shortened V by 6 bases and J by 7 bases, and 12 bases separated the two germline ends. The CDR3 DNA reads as TGTGCCAGCAGATCGACAGGTTCTGGCTACACCTTC. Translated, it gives CASRSTGSGYTF.

The CDR3 sequence is CSATSGTQYF. As DNA, the CDR3 is TGCAGTGCCACCTCCGGTACGCAGTATTTT. The chain employs TRBV20-1 and TRBJ2-3; D is unresolved. Germline V gene sequence: CDR1 DFQATT, CDR2 SNEGSKA (reference sequence). The CDR3 length is 10 residues. Trimming left V 6 bases short and J 8 bases short, with 9 bases between.

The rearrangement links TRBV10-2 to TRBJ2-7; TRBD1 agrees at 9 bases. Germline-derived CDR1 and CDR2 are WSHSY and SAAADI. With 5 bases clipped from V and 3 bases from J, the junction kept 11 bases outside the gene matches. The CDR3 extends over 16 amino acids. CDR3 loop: CASSPRGTGKFYEQYF. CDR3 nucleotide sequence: TGCGCCAGCAGTCCGCGCGGGACAGGGAAGTTCTACGAGCAGTACTTC.

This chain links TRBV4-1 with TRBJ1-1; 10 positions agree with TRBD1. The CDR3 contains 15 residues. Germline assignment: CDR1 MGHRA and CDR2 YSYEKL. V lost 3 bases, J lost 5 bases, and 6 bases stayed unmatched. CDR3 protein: CASSHFTGQGTEAFF. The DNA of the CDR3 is TGCGCCAGCAGCCACTTTACGGGACAGGGGACTGAAGCTTTCTTT.